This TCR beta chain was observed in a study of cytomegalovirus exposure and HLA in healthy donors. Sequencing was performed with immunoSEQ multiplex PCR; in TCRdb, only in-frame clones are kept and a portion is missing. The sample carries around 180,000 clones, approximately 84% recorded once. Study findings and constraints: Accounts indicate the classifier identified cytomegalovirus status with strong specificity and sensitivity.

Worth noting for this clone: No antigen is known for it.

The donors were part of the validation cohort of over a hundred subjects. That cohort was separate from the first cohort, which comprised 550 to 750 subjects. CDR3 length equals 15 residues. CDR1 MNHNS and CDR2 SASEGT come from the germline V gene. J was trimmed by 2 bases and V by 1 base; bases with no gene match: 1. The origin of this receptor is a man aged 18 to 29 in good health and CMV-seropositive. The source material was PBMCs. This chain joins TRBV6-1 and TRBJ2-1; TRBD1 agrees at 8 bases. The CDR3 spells CASSEETGAYNEQFF. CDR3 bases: TGTGCCAGCAGTGAAGAGACAGGGGCCTACAATGAGCAGTTCTTC.